These 14 T cell receptor beta chains share one sample of origin, sequenced in a study of cytomegalovirus exposure and HLA in healthy donors. The primer mix had 60 Vbeta and 13 Jbeta primers. Repertoires were generated with immunoSEQ multiplex PCR, while TCRdb's copy carries only in-frame clones and drops some. The sample lists tens of thousands of clones, around 82% occurring once. The sequenced sample was PBMCs. Receptors originate from a man between 18 and 29 years old in good health and CMV-seropositive.

The rearrangement joins TRBV6-5 to TRBJ2-7; a weak D match, TRBD2 (5 bases). The V gene's germline CDR1 is MNHEY and CDR2 SVGAGI. The CDR3 is 15 amino acids. The V end was cut by 8 bases, the J end by 3 bases, with 20 bases between. CDR3 nucleotide sequence: TGTGCCAGCTCAGAAGGGAGAGGTAGTTACTACGAGCAGTACTTC. As protein: CASSEGRGSYYEQYF.

The V and J genes are TRBV28 and TRBJ2-7; possible D gene TRBD1, 5 bases. CDR1 and CDR2 from the germline V gene are MDHEN and SYDVKM. V dropped 6 bases and J dropped 0 bases, with 9 bases sitting between them. This CDR3 spans 13 amino acids. Written as DNA, the CDR3 is TGTGCCAGCAGGGAGACAGCCTCCTACGAGCAGTACTTC. Amino acid sequence: CASRETASYEQYF.

This chain connects TRBV5-1 to TRBJ2-7; possibly TRBD2 for D (6 bases). Trimming shortened V by 6 bases and J by 0 bases, and 13 bases separated the two germline ends. This CDR3 comprises 14 residues. Germline CDR1 and CDR2: SGHRS and YFSETQ. CDR3 sequence (DNA): TGCGCCAGCACGACCGGGGAGGCCTCCTACGAGCAGTACTTC. Amino acid sequence: CASTTGEASYEQYF.

The gene calls are TRBV27 and TRBJ1-2, with D perhaps matching TRBD1 (5 bases). V lost 8 bases and J lost 4, with 8 bases in between. This CDR3 region has 11 residues. Germline V gene data show CDR1 as MNHEY and CDR2 as SMNVEV (reference sequence). This CDR3 is CASGQGYGYTF. CDR3 coding DNA: TGTGCCAGCGGTCAGGGCTATGGCTACACCTTC.

The rearrangement links TRBV5-1 to TRBJ2-5, with 13 bases fitting TRBD2. Trimming removed 2 bases from V and 10 bases from J; junction bases left unmatched: 8. This CDR3 is 15 amino acids long. Germline V gives CDR1 SGHRS, CDR2 YFSETQ. CDR3 in DNA: TGCGCCAGCAGCTTTGGGACTAGCGGGGACGCTGGCCAGTACTTC. This gives the protein CASSFGTSGDAGQYF.

The V gene is TRBV7-8, the J gene TRBJ2-1, with D hard to call. The V and J ends lost 3 bases and 9 bases respectively, with 15 bases between them. The CDR3 is 14 residues long. Germline V gene sequence: CDR1 SGHVS, CDR2 FQNEAQ. The CDR3 region has the DNA TGTGCCAGCAGCTTGTCCAACGCTGGCGGTGAGCAGTTCTTC. Its translation: CASSLSNAGGEQFF.

V usage is TRBV30 and J usage is TRBJ2-5; D might be TRBD2 (6 bases). The CDR3 is made up of 13 amino acids. In germline, CDR1 is GTSNPN, CDR2 SVGIG (reference sequence). V lost 8 bases, J lost 5 bases, and 18 bases lay in between. CDR3 in DNA: TGTGCCCACGACGGGGGAGGTGGGGAGACCCAGTACTTC. Translated: CAHDGGGGETQYF.

The gene calls are TRBV6-1 and TRBJ2-1; 7 bases fit TRBD1. The germline V gene has CDR1 MNHNS and CDR2 SASEGT. The CDR3 is 15 amino acids. The junction had 8 bases not matched to a gene; V was cut back by 2 bases and J by 7 bases. The CDR3 loop reads CASSEPGQSPNEQFF. As DNA, the CDR3 is TGTGCCAGCAGTGAACCGGGACAGTCCCCAAATGAGCAGTTCTTC.

The chain employs TRBV6-1 and TRBJ2-5, with D perhaps matching TRBD1 (6 bases). Germline V lookup: CDR1 MNHNS, CDR2 SASEGT. This CDR3 has 14 amino acids. Trimming removed 3 bases at V and 5 bases at J, with 13 bases between. In DNA, the CDR3 is TGTGCCAGCAGTGATGTACAGGGCTTGGAGACCCAGTACTTC. Its translation is CASSDVQGLETQYF.

This rearrangement joins TRBV10-2 to TRBJ1-1; 9 bases are a match to TRBD1. The trim removed 5 bases at V and 12 bases at J, leaving 10 bases unmatched. Germline values: CDR1 WSHSY, CDR2 SAAADI. The CDR3 is 13 amino acids. CDR3 bases: TGCGCCAGCAGTTCCTGGGACAGGGAGAAGACTTTCTTT. Protein product: CASSSWDREKTFF.

The chain has TRBV18 and TRBJ1-1; D might be TRBD1 (5 bases). Looked up from germline, CDR1 is KGHSH and CDR2 is LQKENI. The CDR3 consists of 14 residues. Trimming cost V 0 bases and J 3 bases, with 8 bases left between them. The CDR3 nucleotides are TGTGCCAGCTCACCACCGACAGAACACACTGAAGCTTTCTTT. This codes for CASSPPTEHTEAFF.

A single count supports this clone. The chain is built from TRBV4-1 and TRBJ2-7; D remains ambiguous. The CDR3 sequence is 15 residues long. Trimming removed 0 bases at V and 5 bases at J, with 14 bases between. Germline V gene data show CDR1 as MGHRA and CDR2 as YSYEKL. The CDR3 region is CASSQERPNRDEQYF. DNA for the CDR3: TGCGCCAGCAGCCAAGAACGTCCGAATCGGGACGAGCAGTACTTC.

This chain joins TRBV29-1 and TRBJ1-1, with 8 bases fitting TRBD1. The V segment lost 6 bases and the J segment 0 bases; nucleotides outside the gene matches: 6. The CDR3 runs 14 residues. Germline V gene sequence: CDR1 SQVTM, CDR2 ANQGSEA. CDR3 coding DNA: TGCAGCGTATCGGGACAGGTCCTGAACACTGAAGCTTTCTTT. The encoded protein is CSVSGQVLNTEAFF.

The gene calls are TRBV6-5 and TRBJ2-5; tentatively, D is TRBD1 (5 bases). Trimming stripped 2 bases from V and 4 bases from J, with 5 bases between. CDR1 is MNHEY, CDR2 SVGAGI, per germline. CDR3 length equals 12 residues. In nucleotides, the CDR3 is TGTGCCAGCAGTTACGACAGAGAGACCCAGTACTTC. It encodes CASSYDRETQYF.